This section outlines one TCR beta chain sequence together with its context. Its antigen is still unknown. Time point denoted: late sampling 161 to 241 days after vaccination in a few convalescent patients. Specified treatment: approximately nine-day PBMC culture with coronavirus spike peptide pools or control peptides (ViraFEST assay). The sample comes from a study of vaccination and CD4 T cells after COVID-19. CD4+ T cells that had been cultured provided DNA sequenced with the Oncomine TCR Beta short-read assay. TCRdb used MiXCR to reprocess the PCR reads, holding one entry per CDR3 protein. Of approximately 18,000 distinct CDR3 sequences listed, under 60% were seen once; the top ten hold 15% to 20%. The CDR3 loop spans 14 amino acids. Germline assignment: CDR1 MNHNS and CDR2 SASEGT. The germline V and J ends were trimmed by 3 bases and 3 bases, with 10 bases remaining between them.

Sequenced material: CD4+ T cells from blood, cultured in vitro, taken about 7 months after SARS-CoV-2 vaccination. The chain links TRBV6-1 to TRBJ2-3; D uncertain. The source of this sequence is a human donor who had recovered from COVID-19. CDR3 region: CASSDRYSTDTQYF. The CDR3 DNA reads as TGTGCCAGCAGTGACAGATATTCAACAGATACGCAGTATTTT.